Following are 20 T cell receptor beta chains from one sample sequenced in a study of pediatric ulcerative colitis. Sequenced by immunoSEQ multiplex PCR; TCRdb stores in-frame clones only, minus some. Of 17,000 or so clones listed, about 76% are singletons. One to two pinch biopsies were taken from the rectum during colonoscopy. The source material was gut tissue. These receptors all stem from a girl aged 5-17 years with moderate ulcerative colitis.

This clone occurred a few times. Different DNA sequences within this sample yield the same CDR3. The chain couples TRBV2 to TRBJ2-3; maybe TRBD2 (5 bases). CDR1 SNHLY and CDR2 FYNNEI come from the germline V gene. V lost 7 bases and J lost 1, with 9 bases in between. The CDR3 length is 13 residues. The DNA of the CDR3 is TGTGCCAGCACAGGACTGGGCACAGATACGCAGTATTTT. Its protein is CASTGLGTDTQYF.

J is TRBJ2-3 and V is TRBV4-1; TRBD2 might be the D (6 bases). The length of the CDR3 is 14 residues. Germline V lookup: CDR1 MGHRA, CDR2 YSYEKL. The V end was cut by 3 bases, the J end by 3 bases, with 10 bases between. The CDR3 DNA reads TGCGCCAGCAGCCAGGGGACTGGTACAGATACGCAGTATTTT. This codes for CASSQGTGTDTQYF.

The J gene is TRBJ1-4, the V gene TRBV19; D might be TRBD1 (5 bases). The germline V gene has CDR1 LNHDA and CDR2 SQIVND (reference sequence). V lost 7 bases, J lost 7 bases, and 19 bases lay in between. The CDR3 is 15 residues long. This CDR3 is CASTSRATVTEKLFF. The CDR3 nucleotides read TGTGCCAGTACCTCGCGGGCGACAGTGACTGAAAAACTGTTTTTT.

This clone is a singleton in its sample. V is TRBV11-1 and J is TRBJ1-6; 8 bases line up with TRBD1. There are 17 residues in the CDR3. After removal of 5 bases from V and 3 bases from J, the junction contained 9 bases not matched to a gene. The germline V gene has CDR1 SGHAT and CDR2 FQDESV (reference sequence). The CDR3 loop reads CASSHDRGNYYNSPLHF. In DNA form, the CDR3 reads TGTGCCAGCAGCCACGACAGGGGAAATTACTATAATTCACCCCTCCACTTT.

The J gene is TRBJ1-1, the V gene TRBV11-3; maybe TRBD1 (5 bases). The V end was cut by 5 bases, the J end by 5 bases, with 18 bases between. CDR1 and CDR2 (germline): SGHNT, YENEEA. CDR3 length: 15 residues. The CDR3 spells CASSPMAGRKTEAFF. CDR3 in DNA: TGTGCCAGCAGCCCAATGGCAGGGAGGAAGACTGAAGCTTTCTTT.

The CDR3 protein is CAWSVRLTSYSYNEQFF. DNA of the CDR3: TGTGCCTGGAGTGTACGCCTGACTAGTTACTCCTACAATGAGCAGTTCTTC. The rearrangement joins TRBV30 to TRBJ2-1; D possibly corresponds to TRBD2 (6 bases). V lost 0 bases and J lost 0, with 15 bases in between. Germline V gives CDR1 GTSNPN, CDR2 SVGIG (reference sequence). This CDR3 has 17 amino acids.

Here the CDR3 DNA reads TGTGCCACCAGCAGAGATCGGGCTAAACTTAGCACAGATACGCAGTATTTT. Translated, it gives CATSRDRAKLSTDTQYF. The chain has TRBV15 and TRBJ2-3, with D unclear. CDR1 LNHNV and CDR2 YYDKDF come from the germline V gene (reference sequence). The CDR3 totals 17 residues. Deletions cut 0 bases from V and 0 bases from J, with 13 bases between.

The chain is built from TRBV6-6 and TRBJ1-2; D possibly corresponds to TRBD1 (5 bases). The length of the CDR3 is 13 residues. Trimming took 7 bases from V and 7 from J, leaving 16 bases between them. Germline loops: CDR1 MNHNY, CDR2 SVGAGI (reference sequence). CDR3 loop: CASNSGRGGGYTF. In DNA, the CDR3 is TGTGCCAGCAATAGTGGGAGGGGTGGTGGCTACACCTTC.

This chain connects TRBV5-5 to TRBJ1-2; 9 bases align to TRBD1. V trimming: 5 bases; J trimming: 2 bases; junction bases outside the gene matches: 10. Germline CDR1 SGHKS, CDR2 YYEKEE (reference sequence). This CDR3 region has 16 residues. The CDR3 sequence is CASRFGQGIANYGYTF. The CDR3 nucleotides are TGTGCCAGCAGGTTCGGACAGGGGATAGCGAACTATGGCTACACCTTC.

By share, this clone counts as medium-sized. V is TRBV19 and J is TRBJ2-2, with 8 bases lining up with TRBD1. The CDR3 runs to 15 residues. The junction had 7 bases not matched to a gene; V was cut back by 6 bases and J by 4 bases. Germline V lookup: CDR1 LNHDA, CDR2 SQIVND (reference sequence). The CDR3 is CASSQGANPTGELFF. The CDR3 DNA follows: TGTGCCAGTAGCCAGGGGGCGAATCCCACCGGGGAGCTGTTTTTT.

The rearrangement links TRBV2 to TRBJ2-1; unclear D gene. This CDR3 has 16 amino acids. V was pared by 5 bases and J by 0 bases, with 14 bases between. The V gene's germline CDR1 is SNHLY and CDR2 FYNNEI. The CDR3 nucleotides are TGTGCCAGCAGTTTGGTGCGCGGTCTCTCCTACAATGAGCAGTTCTTC. Translated, it gives CASSLVRGLSYNEQFF. Together with reference TRBV2 and TRBJ2-1, the CDR3 gives the full variable domain: EPEVTQTPSHQVTQMGQEVILRCVPISNHLYFYWYRQILGQKVEFLVSFYNNEISEKSEIFDDQFSVERPDGSNFTLKIRSTKLEDSAMYFCASSLVRGLSYNEQFFGPGTRLTVL.

The chain carries TRBV7-9 and TRBJ2-3; D not resolved. V lost 1 base to trimming and J lost 0 bases, with 8 bases between them. CDR3 length equals 15 residues. From germline, CDR1 is SEHNR and CDR2 FQNEAQ (reference sequence). The CDR3 DNA reads as TGTGCCAGCAGCTTAGTACGGGCTAGCACAGATACGCAGTATTTT. This translates into CASSLVRASTDTQYF.

The CDR3 spells CASSVSTPGSQSGVEQYF. Here the CDR3 DNA reads TGTGCCAGCAGCGTATCAACCCCGGGCTCACAGTCGGGAGTCGAGCAGTACTTC. The V gene is TRBV9, the J gene TRBJ2-7, with a weak D call TRBD2 (6 bases). With 1 base removed from V and 6 bases from J, the gap between germline ends came to 26 bases. In germline, CDR1 is SGDLS, CDR2 YYNGEE. The CDR3 covers 18 residues. The entire variable domain, with the rest obtained from reference TRBV9 and TRBJ2-7, is as follows: DSGVTQTPKHLITATGQRVTLRCSPRSGDLSVYWYQQSLDQGLQFLIQYYNGEERAKGNILERFSAQQFPDLHSELNLSSLELGDSALYFCASSVSTPGSQSGVEQYFGPGTRLTVT.

The chain has TRBV9 and TRBJ2-5; TRBD1 aligns across 7 bases. The CDR3 length is 14 residues. Germline CDR1 SGDLS, CDR2 YYNGEE. V shed 0 bases, J shed 5 bases, and the junction held 4 bases outside the gene matches. CDR3 in amino acids: CASSVGQGGETQYF. The CDR3 region has the DNA TGTGCCAGCAGCGTAGGACAGGGTGGGGAGACCCAGTACTTC.

This clone showed up just a few times. V and J are TRBV5-1 and TRBJ2-5; 9 positions match TRBD1. V lost 4 bases to trimming and J lost 2 bases; unmatched junction nucleotides: 9. The CDR3 extends over 16 amino acids. CDR1 is SGHRS, CDR2 YFSETQ, per germline. The CDR3: CASSGRDRERQETQYF. The DNA of the CDR3 is TGCGCCAGCAGCGGCCGGGACAGGGAAAGACAAGAGACCCAGTACTTC.

The J gene is TRBJ2-2, the V gene TRBV2; 9 bases line up with TRBD2. The CDR3 runs to 15 residues. Trimming took 6 bases from V and 2 from J; bases not matched to a gene: 4. The germline gives CDR1 SNHLY, CDR2 FYNNEI. Here the CDR3 DNA reads TGTGCCAGCAGAGAGACTAGCGGAAACACCGGGGAGCTGTTTTTT. It yields the protein CASRETSGNTGELFF.

CDR3 nucleotides: TGTGCCAGCGGACAGGGCTCTGGGGCCAACGTCCTGACTTTC. Residues: CASGQGSGANVLTF. The J gene is TRBJ2-6, the V gene TRBV9; 8 bases align to TRBD1. Per the germline V gene, CDR1 is SGDLS and CDR2 is YYNGEE. Losses at the gene ends were 7 bases for V and 0 bases for J; bases not matched to a gene: 0. This CDR3 is built from 14 residues.

The J gene is TRBJ1-2, the V gene TRBV15; 7 bases are shared with TRBD1. Germline V gene sequence: CDR1 LNHNV, CDR2 YYDKDF (reference sequence). The CDR3 consists of 14 residues. V shed 6 bases and J 8 bases; nucleotides not matched to a gene: 12. This chain's CDR3 is CATRDSDRPRGYTF. The CDR3, as DNA: TGTGCCACCAGAGATTCGGACAGGCCAAGAGGCTACACCTTC.

V is TRBV30 and J is TRBJ2-5; 12 nucleotides agree with TRBD2. The germline CDR1 and CDR2 sequences are GTSNPN and SVGIG (reference sequence). V shed 4 bases and J 3 bases; nucleotides not matched to a gene: 3. The CDR3 has 14 amino acids. The CDR3 protein is CAWTRTSGEETQYF. The CDR3 coding sequence is TGTGCCTGGACCCGGACTAGCGGGGAAGAGACCCAGTACTTC.

This clone turned up a few times. V usage is TRBV9 and J usage is TRBJ2-7; the D call may be TRBD1 or TRBD2 (5 bases each). Per germline, CDR1 SGDLS and CDR2 YYNGEE. V was cut by 0 bases and J by 0 bases, with 13 bases left in between. This CDR3 comprises 16 residues. In DNA form, the CDR3 reads TGTGCCAGCAGCGTAGGGGTGGGGACGAGCTCCTACGAGCAGTACTTC. It encodes CASSVGVGTSSYEQYF.